This T cell receptor beta chain was captured by sequencing in a study of shared clonotypes between healthy human individuals. About the research overall: The plates for each donor numbered three CD4 naive, three CD4 memory, two CD8 naive and one CD8 memory. Study-level results: Generation probability values for non-shared clonotypes were lower than those for clonotypes shared by all four donors. The authors expected sequencing depth to affect clonotype sharing among donors.

Note on this clone: What it binds is not known.

Some clones are missing from TCRdb's copy, which holds only in-frame ones; the method was immunoSEQ multiplex PCR. The data contain some 2 million clones, 95% of them singletons. A CD45RA-negative memory subset and a CD45RA+ naive subset were separated from the CD4+ cells. The CDR3 is 15 residues long. V dropped 6 bases and J dropped 0 bases, with 14 bases sitting between them. Germline V CDR1 and CDR2: MDHEN, SYDVKM. The sequenced material came from naive CD4+ T cells sorted from blood. Subset denoted: CD45RA+ positively selected. The rearrangement links TRBV28 to TRBJ1-2; the D gene is possibly TRBD1 (5 bases). The clonotype was recovered from a man aged 18 to 29 in good health. The DNA for the CDR3 is TGTGCCAGCAGCCGCGGTCAGGGCACTAACTATGGCTACACCTTC. This sequence encodes CASSRGQGTNYGYTF.